A selection of T cell receptor beta chains follows, all from one sample in a study of blood T cell repertoires in COVID-19. TCRdb's copy holds only in-frame clones and misses some; the assay was immunoSEQ multiplex PCR. The data hold 300,000 to 400,000 clones, with about 86% observed a single time. Sequencing used PBMCs or T cells enriched from blood (not recorded which). The receptors stem from a woman aged 40 to 55 with acute COVID-19. CDR3s include the opening cysteine and the closing phenylalanine or tryptophan. D genes are given only for firm matches. For some rows the clone size is stated as once, few or many, or as a class when expanded; others skip it.

j_call: TRBJ1-3; clone_size: -; d_call: -; cdr3_length: 15; v_call: TRBV5-1; cdr3_nt: TGCGCCAGCAGCTTGTCCGGGGATTCTGGAAACACCATATATTTT; cdr3_aa: CASSLSGDSGNTIYF
j_call: TRBJ2-1; clone_size: -; d_call: TRBD2; cdr3_length: 15; v_call: TRBV4-1; cdr3_nt: TGCGCCAGCAAAATAGCGGGGGGGCGTGGCAATGAGCAGTTCTTC; cdr3_aa: CASKIAGGRGNEQFF
j_call: TRBJ2-1; clone_size: -; d_call: TRBD1; cdr3_length: 15; v_call: TRBV11-3; cdr3_nt: TGTGCCAGCAGCTTAGGGGGACAGGGGTACAATGAGCAGTTCTTC; cdr3_aa: CASSLGGQGYNEQFF
j_call: TRBJ1-6; clone_size: -; d_call: -; cdr3_length: 16; v_call: TRBV12-5; cdr3_nt: TGTGCTAGTGGTTTGGTACTCGGACAGATGAATTCACCCCTCCACTTT; cdr3_aa: CASGLVLGQMNSPLHF
j_call: TRBJ2-7; clone_size: -; d_call: TRBD2; cdr3_length: 14; v_call: TRBV6-5; cdr3_nt: TGTGCCAGCAGGATCCTAGCGGGGGACTACGAGCAGTACTTC; cdr3_aa: CASRILAGDYEQYF
j_call: TRBJ2-1; clone_size: -; d_call: -; cdr3_length: 14; v_call: TRBV15; cdr3_nt: TGTGCCACCAGCAGAGACAGGCAGTACAATGAGCAGTTCTTC; cdr3_aa: CATSRDRQYNEQFF
j_call: TRBJ2-5; clone_size: -; d_call: TRBD2; cdr3_length: 13; v_call: TRBV6-5; cdr3_nt: TGTGCCAGCGGGCGGGGGGGCCGAGAGACCCAGTACTTC; cdr3_aa: CASGRGGRETQYF
j_call: TRBJ1-5; clone_size: -; d_call: -; cdr3_length: 14; v_call: TRBV18; cdr3_nt: TGTGCCAGCTCACCCCCCGCCTTAGTAGAGCCCCAGCATTTT; cdr3_aa: CASSPPALVEPQHF
j_call: TRBJ2-2; clone_size: few; d_call: -; cdr3_length: 17; v_call: TRBV3-1/TRBV3-2; cdr3_nt: TGTGCCAGCAGCCTCTCCGCCGGGACACTTTCCCGGGGGGAGCTGTTTTTT; cdr3_aa: CASSLSAGTLSRGELFF
j_call: TRBJ1-1; clone_size: -; d_call: TRBD1; cdr3_length: 14; v_call: TRBV4-3; cdr3_nt: TGCGCCAGCAGCCAGCATGGGACAGGTGCTGGAGCTTTCTTT; cdr3_aa: CASSQHGTGAGAFF
j_call: TRBJ2-2; clone_size: -; d_call: -; cdr3_length: 14; v_call: TRBV7-3; cdr3_nt: TGTGCCAGCAGCCCCGGGACACCGGCCCGGCCGCTGTTTTTT; cdr3_aa: CASSPGTPARPLFF
j_call: TRBJ1-3; clone_size: -; d_call: -; cdr3_length: 16; v_call: TRBV4-2; cdr3_nt: TGTGCCAGCAGCCAAGAGAGTGGCGGATCTGGAAACACCATATATTTT; cdr3_aa: CASSQESGGSGNTIYF
j_call: TRBJ1-1; clone_size: -; d_call: -; cdr3_length: 16; v_call: TRBV5-1; cdr3_nt: TGCGCCAGCAGCTTAAGAGGAAATAACGGGAACACTGAAGCTTTCTTT; cdr3_aa: CASSLRGNNGNTEAFF
j_call: TRBJ2-1; clone_size: -; d_call: TRBD2; cdr3_length: 16; v_call: TRBV28; cdr3_nt: TGTGCCAGCAGTTTAAGCCTAGCGGGAGGGTATAATGAGCAGTTCTTC; cdr3_aa: CASSLSLAGGYNEQFF
j_call: TRBJ1-1; clone_size: -; d_call: TRBD1; cdr3_length: 18; v_call: TRBV7-9; cdr3_nt: TGTGCCAGCAGCTTAGGCAGCGGGAAGGGACAGGCGAACACTGAAGCTTTCTTT; cdr3_aa: CASSLGSGKGQANTEAFF
j_call: TRBJ2-2; clone_size: -; d_call: TRBD1; cdr3_length: 15; v_call: TRBV28; cdr3_nt: TGTGCCAGCAGCTCGGGACAGACGAACACCGGGGAGCTGTTTTTT; cdr3_aa: CASSSGQTNTGELFF
j_call: TRBJ2-1; clone_size: once; d_call: TRBD1; cdr3_length: 16; v_call: TRBV7-9; cdr3_nt: TGTGCCAGCAGCTTAGGGACAGGGGACCCCTGGAATGAGCAGTTCTTC; cdr3_aa: CASSLGTGDPWNEQFF
j_call: TRBJ2-7; clone_size: -; d_call: TRBD2; cdr3_length: 15; v_call: TRBV3-1/TRBV3-2; cdr3_nt: TGTGCCAGCAGCCACCGACTAGCGGGAGAATACGAGCAGTACTTC; cdr3_aa: CASSHRLAGEYEQYF
j_call: TRBJ1-2; clone_size: few; d_call: -; cdr3_length: 15; v_call: TRBV5-8; cdr3_nt: TGTGCCAGCAGGACGGTGGAGGGGCGCTTGAATGGCTACACCTTC; cdr3_aa: CASRTVEGRLNGYTF
j_call: TRBJ2-3; clone_size: -; d_call: TRBD2; cdr3_length: 16; v_call: TRBV11-2; cdr3_nt: TGTGCCAGCAGCTTAGGCGGGCGGGGGGGCACAGATACGCAGTATTTT; cdr3_aa: CASSLGGRGGTDTQYF
j_call: TRBJ2-3; clone_size: -; d_call: -; cdr3_length: 13; v_call: TRBV6-5; cdr3_nt: TGTGCCAGCAATCGGGACAACACAGATACGCAGTATTTT; cdr3_aa: CASNRDNTDTQYF
j_call: TRBJ1-5; clone_size: -; d_call: -; cdr3_length: 15; v_call: TRBV7-8; cdr3_nt: TGTGCCAGCAGCTTAGGGACAAATAGCAATCAGCCCCAGCATTTT; cdr3_aa: CASSLGTNSNQPQHF
j_call: TRBJ1-2; clone_size: -; d_call: TRBD1; cdr3_length: 16; v_call: TRBV19; cdr3_nt: TGTGCCAGTAGATTAGCCGGGACAGGGGACCGACGAGGCTACACCTTC; cdr3_aa: CASRLAGTGDRRGYTF
j_call: TRBJ2-3; clone_size: -; d_call: -; cdr3_length: 13; v_call: TRBV18; cdr3_nt: TGTGCCAGCTCCCGGACTAGCACAGATACGCAGTATTTT; cdr3_aa: CASSRTSTDTQYF
j_call: TRBJ2-1; clone_size: -; d_call: -; cdr3_length: 16; v_call: TRBV5-1; cdr3_nt: TGCGCCAGCAGCGCCCGTTCTGACGGAGTTTACAATGAGCAGTTCTTC; cdr3_aa: CASSARSDGVYNEQFF
j_call: TRBJ2-7; clone_size: -; d_call: TRBD2; cdr3_length: 17; v_call: TRBV4-1; cdr3_nt: TGCGCCAGCAGCCTCATTCCCGGGACTAGCGGGACCTACGAGCAGTACTTC; cdr3_aa: CASSLIPGTSGTYEQYF
j_call: TRBJ1-1; clone_size: -; d_call: TRBD1; cdr3_length: 15; v_call: TRBV5-6; cdr3_nt: TGTGCCAGCAGCTTGGGGGACAGGGGGAGCACTGAAGCTTTCTTT; cdr3_aa: CASSLGDRGSTEAFF
j_call: TRBJ2-1; clone_size: -; d_call: -; cdr3_length: 16; v_call: TRBV5-6; cdr3_nt: TGTGCCAGCAGCCCCTGGGGGAGGTTCTCCTACAATGAGCAGTTCTTC; cdr3_aa: CASSPWGRFSYNEQFF
j_call: TRBJ2-3; clone_size: -; d_call: -; cdr3_length: 12; v_call: TRBV14; cdr3_nt: TGTGCCAGCAGCCAATACACAGATACGCAGTATTTT; cdr3_aa: CASSQYTDTQYF